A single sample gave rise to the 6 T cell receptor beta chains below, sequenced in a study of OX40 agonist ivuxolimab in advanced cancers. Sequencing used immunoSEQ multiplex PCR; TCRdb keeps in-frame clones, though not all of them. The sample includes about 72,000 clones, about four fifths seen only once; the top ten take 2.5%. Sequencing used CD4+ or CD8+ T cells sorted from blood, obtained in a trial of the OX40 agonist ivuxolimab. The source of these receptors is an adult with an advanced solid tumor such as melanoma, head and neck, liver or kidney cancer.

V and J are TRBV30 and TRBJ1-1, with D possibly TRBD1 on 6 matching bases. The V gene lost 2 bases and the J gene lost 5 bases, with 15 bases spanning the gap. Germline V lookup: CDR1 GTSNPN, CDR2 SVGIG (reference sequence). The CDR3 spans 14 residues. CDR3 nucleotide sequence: TGTGCCTGGAGTACTCACAGGGTTTCAACTGAAGCTTTCTTT. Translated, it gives CAWSTHRVSTEAFF.

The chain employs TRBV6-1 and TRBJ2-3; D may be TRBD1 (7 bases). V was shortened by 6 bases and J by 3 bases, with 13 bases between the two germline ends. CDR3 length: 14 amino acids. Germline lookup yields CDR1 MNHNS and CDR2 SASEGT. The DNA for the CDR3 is TGTGCCAGCAGCGGGGGACAGCAAACAGATACGCAGTATTTT. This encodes CASSGGQQTDTQYF.

DNA for the CDR3: TGCAGCGTTACCAGGGCTGGGGTGAACACTGAAGCTTTCTTT. This gives the protein CSVTRAGVNTEAFF. V and J are TRBV29-1 and TRBJ1-1, with a possible D match to TRBD1 (5 bases). V lost 5 bases and J 0 bases, leaving 13 bases between the germline ends. The CDR3 extends over 14 amino acids. The germline CDR1 and CDR2 sequences are SQVTM and ANQGSEA.

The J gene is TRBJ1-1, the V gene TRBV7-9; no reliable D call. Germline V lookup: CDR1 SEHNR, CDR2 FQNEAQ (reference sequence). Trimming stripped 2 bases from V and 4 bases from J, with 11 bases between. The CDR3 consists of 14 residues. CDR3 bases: TGTGCCAGCAGCTTAAATGACCCCAGCACTGAAGCTTTCTTT. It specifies CASSLNDPSTEAFF.

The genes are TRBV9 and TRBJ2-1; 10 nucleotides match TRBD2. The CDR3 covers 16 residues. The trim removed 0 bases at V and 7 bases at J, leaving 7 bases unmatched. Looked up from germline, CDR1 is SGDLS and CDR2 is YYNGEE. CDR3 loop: CASSVALAGVGNEQFF. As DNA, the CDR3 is TGTGCCAGCAGCGTAGCCCTAGCGGGAGTCGGAAATGAGCAGTTCTTC.

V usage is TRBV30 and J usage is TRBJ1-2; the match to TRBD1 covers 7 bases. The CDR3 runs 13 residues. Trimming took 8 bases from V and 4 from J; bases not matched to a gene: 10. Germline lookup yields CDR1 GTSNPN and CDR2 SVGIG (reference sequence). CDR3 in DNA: TGTGCCGTCAGGACAGGCGCGGCCTATGGCTACACCTTC. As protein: CAVRTGAAYGYTF.